The 17 T cell receptor beta chains below all came from one sample that was sequenced in a study of shared clonotypes between healthy human individuals. Profiling relied on immunoSEQ multiplex PCR, and the TCRdb table lists in-frame clones only, not all of them. The table shows a few million clones, with around 95% occurring only once. Input material: naive CD4+ T cells sorted from blood. Subset in this sample: CD45RA+ positively selected. Source of these receptors: a man between 18 and 29 years old in good health.

The V gene is TRBV7-2, the J gene TRBJ2-7; 8 positions agree with TRBD2. Per germline, CDR1 SGHTA and CDR2 FQGNSA. The V gene end was trimmed by 4 bases and the J gene end by 3 bases; junction bases not matched to a gene: 5. The CDR3 totals 14 residues. The CDR3, as DNA: TGTGCCAGCAGCTCGACTAGCGACAACTACGAGCAGTACTTC. Its protein product is CASSSTSDNYEQYF. Variable domain in full (rest from reference TRBV7-2 and TRBJ2-7): GAGVSQSPSNKVTEKGKDVELRCDPISGHTALYWYRQSLGQGLEFLIYFQGNSAPDKSGLPSDRFSAERTGGSVSTLTIQRTQQEDSAVYLCASSSTSDNYEQYFGPGTRLTVT.

This clone was counted once. The V call is TRBV9, the J call TRBJ1-3; D gene unclear. CDR1 is SGDLS and CDR2 is YYNGEE in the germline V gene. The CDR3 consists of 14 residues. With 3 bases removed from V and 0 bases from J, the gap between germline ends came to 7 bases. The CDR3 DNA is TGTGCCAGCAGCGATCCTTACTCTGGAAACACCATATATTTT. Encoded protein: CASSDPYSGNTIYF.

This clone was observed once. The J gene is TRBJ2-1, the V gene TRBV30, with 8 bases fitting TRBD1. V lost 5 bases and J lost 12; bases outside the gene matches: 6. The CDR3 runs 11 residues. From germline, CDR1 is GTSNPN and CDR2 SVGIG (reference sequence). This chain's CDR3 is CAWGQGPSQFF. The CDR3 bases are TGTGCCTGGGGACAGGGCCCCTCGCAGTTCTTC.

The rearrangement links TRBV7-9 to TRBJ1-4; maybe TRBD1 (6 bases). Germline lookup yields CDR1 SEHNR and CDR2 FQNEAQ (reference sequence). The CDR3 length is 14 residues. V was clipped by 0 bases and J by 12 bases, with 14 bases between them. Here the CDR3 DNA reads TGTGCCAGCAGCTTAGCGCTAACAGGGACGGAACTGTTTTTT. It specifies CASSLALTGTELFF.

This chain joins TRBV5-6 and TRBJ2-6; D uncertain. Trimming took 0 bases from V and 2 from J, leaving 12 bases between them. The CDR3 loop spans 17 amino acids. Germline V gene lookup returns CDR1 SGHDT and CDR2 YYEEEE. The CDR3 region has the DNA TGTGCCAGCAGCTTGGAGTCGGGTTCAGCTGGGGCCAACGTCCTGACTTTC. Amino acid sequence: CASSLESGSAGANVLTF. The variable domain in full, completed from reference TRBV5-6 and TRBJ2-6, reads DAGVTQSPTHLIKTRGQQVTLRCSPKSGHDTVSWYQQALGQGPQFIFQYYEEEERQRGNFPDRFSGHQFPNYSSELNVNALLLGDSALYLCASSLESGSAGANVLTFGAGSRLTVL.

The chain is built from TRBV7-9 and TRBJ2-2; D unclear. CDR3 length: 13 residues. Trimming cost V 4 bases and J 8 bases, with 11 bases left between them. The V gene's germline CDR1 is SEHNR and CDR2 FQNEAQ (reference sequence). In DNA, the CDR3 is TGTGCCAGCAGCTACGGCGTATCTGGGGAGCTGTTTTTT. As protein: CASSYGVSGELFF.

The chain uses TRBV29-1 and TRBJ2-2; D uncertain. Germline CDR1 is SQVTM and CDR2 is ANQGSEA. The CDR3 contains 12 residues. V lost 0 bases to trimming and J lost 3 bases, with 2 bases between them. This chain's CDR3 is CSVEDDTGELFF. In DNA form, the CDR3 reads TGCAGCGTTGAAGACGACACCGGGGAGCTGTTTTTT.

As regards this clone: Compared with germline, one end of the junction differs, possibly owing to a read error. This chain joins TRBV7-3 and TRBJ2-1, with 7 nucleotides matching TRBD2. The germline V gene has CDR1 SGHTA and CDR2 FQGTGA. CDR3 size: 15 residues. This CDR3 is CASSLTGTTANEQFF. The CDR3 DNA sequence: TGTGCCAGCAGCCTAACCGGGACTACGGCCAATGAGCAGTTCTTC.

The rearrangement uses TRBV5-1 and TRBJ2-3; D perhaps matches TRBD1 (5 bases). The germline V and J ends were trimmed by 0 bases and 5 bases, with 13 bases remaining between them. The CDR3 consists of 15 residues. The germline CDR1 and CDR2 sequences are SGHRS and YFSETQ. CDR3 DNA sequence: TGCGCCAGCAGCTTGGGGGGCCATACAGGAGATACGCAGTATTTT. Protein sequence: CASSLGGHTGDTQYF.

This sequence joins TRBV5-1 and TRBJ1-4, with TRBD1 identical over 7 bases. The CDR3 covers 15 residues. J gave up 7 bases and V 5 bases, and 11 bases lay outside the gene matches. The V gene's germline CDR1 is SGHRS and CDR2 YFSETQ. As DNA, the CDR3 is TGCGCCAGCAGATCTACCGGGACAGCGCGTGAAAAACTGTTTTTT. Translating gives CASRSTGTAREKLFF.

The chain recombines TRBV5-1 with TRBJ1-3, with 9 bases identical to TRBD1. CDR1 is SGHRS and CDR2 is YFSETQ in the germline V gene. Losses at the gene ends were 4 bases for V and 4 bases for J; bases not matched to a gene: 6. CDR3 size: 15 residues. This CDR3 is CASSVAGTGGNTIYF. In nucleotides, the CDR3 is TGCGCCAGCAGCGTGGCCGGGACAGGGGGAAACACCATATATTTT.

This sequence joins TRBV10-3 and TRBJ1-3; D call uncertain. This CDR3 region has 15 residues. The germline CDR1 and CDR2 sequences are ENHRY and SYGVKD. The V and J ends lost 6 bases and 0 bases respectively, with 12 bases between them. CDR3 coding DNA: TGTGCCATCAGACCTAGGGAGAACTCTGGAAACACCATATATTTT. This translates into CAIRPRENSGNTIYF.

The CDR3 nucleotides are TGTGCCAGTAGTATGGTGGGAGTAGCCAAAAACATTCAGTACTTC. It is translated as CASSMVGVAKNIQYF. The V and J genes are TRBV19 and TRBJ2-4, with D maybe TRBD2 (5 bases). This CDR3 contains 15 residues. CDR1 and CDR2 from the germline V gene are LNHDA and SQIVND (reference sequence). The germline V and J ends were trimmed by 3 bases and 0 bases, with 9 bases remaining between them. Full variable domain (rest looked up from reference TRBV19 and TRBJ2-4): DGGITQSPKYLFRKEGQNVTLSCEQNLNHDAMYWYRQDPGQGLRLIYYSQIVNDFQKGDIAEGYSVSREKKESFPLTVTSAQKNPTAFYLCASSMVGVAKNIQYFGAGTRLSVL.

The chain is built from TRBV5-4 and TRBJ2-3, with 9 bases that match TRBD2. CDR1 SGHNT and CDR2 YYREEE come from the germline V gene (reference sequence). The V and J ends lost 4 bases and 0 bases, in that order; junction bases with no gene match: 3. This CDR3 is built from 15 residues. DNA for the CDR3: TGTGCCAGCAGCCGTAGCGGGAGAAGCACAGATACGCAGTATTTT. This sequence encodes CASSRSGRSTDTQYF.

The chain uses TRBV7-9 and TRBJ2-7, with 7 bases aligning to TRBD2. V lost 4 bases, J lost 3 bases, and 6 bases stayed unmatched. The CDR3 runs to 14 residues. The germline V gene has CDR1 SEHNR and CDR2 FQNEAQ (reference sequence). The CDR3 loop is CASSSLGGYYEQYF. The CDR3 coding sequence is TGTGCCAGCAGCTCCCTCGGGGGGTACTACGAGCAGTACTTC.

The chain recombines TRBV4-1 with TRBJ1-1; tentative D call: TRBD1 (6 bases). Germline CDR1 is MGHRA and CDR2 is YSYEKL. This CDR3 is 16 amino acids long. V was trimmed by 3 bases and J by 3 bases, leaving 17 bases between them. CDR3 loop: CASSQYTGIGDTEAFF. In nucleotides, the CDR3 is TGCGCCAGCAGCCAGTACACAGGGATCGGGGACACTGAAGCTTTCTTT.

The chain has TRBV9 and TRBJ2-6, with a tentative D call TRBD1 (5 bases). Trimming cost V 7 bases and J 0 bases, with 8 bases left between them. CDR1 and CDR2 (germline): SGDLS, YYNGEE. This CDR3 contains 14 residues. DNA for the CDR3: TGTGCCAGCGCCCAGGGCTCTGGGGCCAACGTCCTGACTTTC. Its protein product is CASAQGSGANVLTF.